This TCR beta chain was found in a study of blood T cells in healthy people across ages (dated by TCRdb to about 2015). In terms of the full investigation: In model experiments, template switching captured about one uniquely barcoded TCR beta cDNA molecule for every two T cells. Age-related changes in TCR beta repertoire diversity were measured in the study by deep sequencing normalized with unique cDNA molecular identifiers. Four age groups were formed from the donors: young (average approximately 15 years), middle-aged (approximately 40), aged (roughly 58) and long-lived (approximately 80). Donors of different ages were randomly distributed across sequencing lanes to avoid experimental bias. Two additional independent replicas of 1 million unique cDNA reads from the same blood draw were analyzed for two donors (one aged 18 to 30 and one aged 80 or older). Study-level results and caveats: Estimates of total diversity from one million sequenced T cells were regarded as lower bounds and underestimates. As age increased, observed TCR beta diversity per million T cells dropped in a roughly linear way, and a significant reduction was already evident by age about 40. There was a strong correlation between observed TCR beta diversity and the percentage of naive T cells measured by flow cytometry. Because donor CMV infection status was unknown, age-related changes in expanded clonotypes were potentially confounded. Because profiling used bulk unsorted PBMCs, naive and antigen-experienced compartments could not be compared conclusively. Compared with the aged group, the long-lived group had more naive CD4+ T cells, fewer expanded clones and increased TCR diversity, suggesting age selection.

Donors were 39 systemically healthy Caucasian individuals from Russia aged roughly 6 to 90 years. Around 10 milliliters of peripheral blood were drawn from each donor into EDTA-treated Vacutainer tubes. Ficoll-Paque density-gradient centrifugation was used to isolate PBMCs, with at least 6.5 million per sample. Trizol reagent was used to extract total RNA from the PBMCs, yielding at least 6 micrograms per sample. Naive CD45RAhigh/CD27high T cell percentages were measured by flow cytometry on a PBMC aliquot from every donor. This clonotype was detected once. It lacks a known antigen. Per-base quality was not reported, and no clone a single base away is much larger than it. A single read counts as weak evidence. Library construction relied on 5' RACE. The run used an Illumina HiSeq 2500. A second PCR of about 6 to 11 cycles was performed with a sample-barcoded 5' primer and a J-beta primer mix. A unique molecular identifier was introduced onto each TCR beta cDNA molecule by a template-switch 5' adaptor carrying 12 random nucleotides. At least 2.5 million CDR3-containing paired-end reads were obtained from each sample. The Mint cDNA synthesis kit, primed by a TRBC-specific oligonucleotide, was used to synthesize first-strand cDNA from all RNA. Following uracil-DNA glycosylase treatment, all cDNA underwent a first 18-cycle PCR with the universal primers M1SS and BC2_uni_R. Under the source paper's analysis protocol: For normalization, 1 million high-quality reads were randomly selected from each sample, with every read carrying a distinct molecular identifier. Reads with shared molecular identifiers were discarded instead of being binned into consensus sequences. MiTCR, run with a Q25 quality threshold and the strictest error-elimination algorithm, handled CDR3 identification, clonotype clustering and error correction. A nonparametric unseen species model with Euler transformation was used to estimate lower-bound total TCR beta diversity. TCRdb reran the public reads through fastp at Q25 and MiXCR, keeping productive beta chains. Merged by CDR3 protein, the rows form single entries marked with the most common genes and DNA. TCRdb, rather than the study authors, made the V and J calls. The sample table shows under 1,000,000 distinct CDR3 sequences, and less than 60% are seen once. The top ten clones comprise 15% to 20% of the sample.

The TCR originated in a man older than 75 in good health. The sequenced sample consisted of blood.

For the CDR3, the sequence is CAISESSHDCTF. The bases read TGTGCCATCAGTGAGTCATCCCATGACTGCACCTTC. The rearranged segments are TRBV10-3 and TRBJ1-2, with the D gene too uncertain to name. The junction carries 12 bases between V and J, which are trimmed by 0 bases and 13 bases respectively. The CDR3 numbers 12 residues from cysteine through phenylalanine. Here the CDR3 DNA is all that survives: 36 bases in frame from base 1. The germline V gene specifies ENHRY as CDR1 and SYGVKD as CDR2.